Below are 22 T cell receptor beta chains sequenced from a single sample in a study of beta chain features in type 1 diabetes. These receptors' antigens are unknown. The investigators reverse transcribed all of the isolated RNA, so they sequenced expressed TCRB transcripts. TCRdb's table, derived via immunoSEQ multiplex PCR, lists solely in-frame clones and lacks some. The sample includes about 240,000 clones, 14% seen only once; the top ten take about 0.019%. Whole-study findings and limits: For Type 1 diabetes patients, all four CD4+ subsets carried TCRB CDR3s that were moderately but significantly shorter.

The sequencing input was naive CD4+ T cells from blood. The receptors derive from a man aged 25 to 40 with type 1 diabetes.

The rearrangement joins TRBV4-2 to TRBJ1-6; no clear D gene. CDR3 length: 17 amino acids. V lost 0 bases and J 5 bases, leaving 14 bases between the germline ends. Germline CDR1 reads LGHNA; CDR2 reads YNFKEQ. In nucleotides, the CDR3 is TGTGCCAGCAGCCAAGAGTTAACAGTCCGGAATAATTCACCCCTCCACTTT. The encoded protein is CASSQELTVRNNSPLHF.

The V call is TRBV5-6, the J call TRBJ2-3; possibly TRBD2 for D (6 bases). V gave up 0 bases and J gave up 2 bases, with 13 bases separating them. This CDR3 has 16 amino acids. Germline loops: CDR1 SGHDT, CDR2 YYEEEE. In nucleotides, the CDR3 is TGTGCCAGCAGCTTGGGGGCAGCGGGCACCACAGATACGCAGTATTTT. Amino acid sequence: CASSLGAAGTTDTQYF.

This clone has a handful of counts. The chain combines TRBV19 with TRBJ1-1; maybe TRBD1 (5 bases). The germline V gene encodes CDR1 LNHDA and CDR2 SQIVND (reference sequence). The CDR3 is 11 residues long. Trimming took off 7 bases at V and 7 bases at J, with 10 bases between the two ends. CDR3 nucleotide sequence: TGTGCCAGTATGCAGGGATATGAAGCTTTCTTT. The encoded protein is CASMQGYEAFF.

This rearrangement joins TRBV29-1 to TRBJ1-2, with D uncertain. Germline-derived CDR1 and CDR2 are SQVTM and ANQGSEA. The CDR3 runs to 16 residues. V lost 7 bases to trimming and J lost 1 base, with 22 bases between them. The CDR3: CSALTYGGKGNYGYTF. In DNA form, the CDR3 reads TGCAGCGCCCTAACCTATGGAGGGAAGGGTAACTATGGCTACACCTTC.

V is TRBV6-5 and J is TRBJ1-1, with TRBD1 identical over 10 bases. This CDR3 region has 14 residues. The junction had 4 bases not matched to a gene; V was cut back by 5 bases and J by 4 bases. Per the germline V gene, CDR1 is MNHEY and CDR2 is SVGAGI. The CDR3 nucleotides read TGTGCCAGCAGTAACGACAGGGGGCCCACTGAAGCTTTCTTT. Protein: CASSNDRGPTEAFF.

The chain couples TRBV29-1 to TRBJ1-2; D remains unclear. Per the germline V gene, CDR1 is SQVTM and CDR2 is ANQGSEA. The CDR3 length is 12 residues. V was cut by 3 bases and J by 4 bases, with 9 bases left in between. CDR3 in DNA: TGCAGCGTTGAGGTCGGTGGCTATGGCTACACCTTC. This gives the protein CSVEVGGYGYTF.

This chain joins TRBV10-3 and TRBJ1-4; perhaps TRBD1 as D (6 bases). The CDR3 consists of 16 residues. From germline, CDR1 is ENHRY and CDR2 SYGVKD. V lost 3 bases to trimming and J lost 5 bases, with 16 bases between them. The CDR3 nucleotides are TGTGCCATCAGTGACCCGACAGGAGTGGGGAATGAAAAACTGTTTTTT. Translation: CAISDPTGVGNEKLFF.

This clone was detected a few times. V is TRBV6-5 and J is TRBJ1-6; no clear D gene. Germline loops: CDR1 MNHEY, CDR2 SVGAGI. The CDR3 length is 12 residues. Between the trimmed V and J ends, which lost 5 bases and 9 bases, there was a span of 8 bases. The CDR3 reads CASSATGSPLHF. The CDR3 DNA reads TGTGCCAGCAGTGCAACTGGTTCACCCCTCCACTTT.

The table lists this clone with a few counts. The chain recombines TRBV7-9 with TRBJ1-4; 7 bases line up with TRBD1. Germline CDR1 SEHNR, CDR2 FQNEAQ (reference sequence). CDR3 length: 16 residues. Trimming cost V 2 bases and J 3 bases; bases outside gene matches: 6. CDR3 region: CASSLTGAGANEKLFF. CDR3 nucleotides: TGTGCCAGCAGCTTAACAGGGGCCGGAGCTAATGAAAAACTGTTTTTT.

The V and J genes are TRBV5-8 and TRBJ2-3; TRBD1 agrees at 9 bases. The CDR3 loop spans 15 amino acids. V shed 3 bases, J shed 1 base, and the junction held 3 bases outside the gene matches. The germline V gene has CDR1 SGHTS and CDR2 YDEGEE. As DNA, the CDR3 is TGTGCCAGCAGCTCCCGGACAGGGGGCACAGATACGCAGTATTTT. Protein: CASSSRTGGTDTQYF.

This chain links TRBV5-1 with TRBJ2-2, with D unresolved. CDR1 is SGHRS, CDR2 YFSETQ, per germline. This CDR3 spans 15 amino acids. Trimming took 1 base from V and 0 from J, leaving 7 bases between them. The CDR3 nucleotides are TGCGCCAGCAGCTTGTTCTATCCGAACACCGGGGAGCTGTTTTTT. It yields the protein CASSLFYPNTGELFF. Filled out from reference TRBV5-1 and TRBJ2-2, the complete variable domain reads KAGVTQTPRYLIKTRGQQVTLSCSPISGHRSVSWYQQTPGQGLQFLFEYFSETQRNKGNFPGRFSGRQFSNSRSEMNVSTLELGDSALYLCASSLFYPNTGELFFGEGSRLTVL.

The chain combines TRBV19 with TRBJ2-3; maybe TRBD2 (5 bases). The CDR3 contains 14 residues. The V end lost 6 bases, the J end lost 4 bases, and 14 bases lay between the germline ends. The germline V gene encodes CDR1 LNHDA and CDR2 SQIVND (reference sequence). Written as DNA, the CDR3 is TGTGCCAGTAGGAAGGGAGTAGAGCCAGATACGCAGTATTTT. This codes for CASRKGVEPDTQYF. Full variable domain (rest looked up from reference TRBV19 and TRBJ2-3): DGGITQSPKYLFRKEGQNVTLSCEQNLNHDAMYWYRQDPGQGLRLIYYSQIVNDFQKGDIAEGYSVSREKKESFPLTVTSAQKNPTAFYLCASRKGVEPDTQYFGPGTRLTVL.

The rearrangement joins TRBV9 to TRBJ2-5, with 8 bases lining up with TRBD2. Germline CDR1 and CDR2: SGDLS and YYNGEE. J gave up 5 bases and V 3 bases, and 9 bases lay outside the gene matches. The CDR3 sequence is 15 residues long. CDR3 region: CASSGEAGGRETQYF. CDR3 DNA: TGTGCCAGCAGCGGGGAGGCGGGAGGAAGGGAGACCCAGTACTTC.

This chain uses TRBV28 with TRBJ2-3, with D possibly TRBD2 on 5 matching bases. The germline gives CDR1 MDHEN, CDR2 SYDVKM. V was trimmed by 4 bases and J by 1 base, leaving 12 bases between them. CDR3 size: 15 residues. The DNA for the CDR3 is TGTGCCAGCAGTTCTGGACTGGGAGGCACAGATACGCAGTATTTT. It yields the protein CASSSGLGGTDTQYF.

V gene TRBV6-5 combines with J gene TRBJ2-7; perhaps TRBD2 as D (5 bases). The V end was cut by 2 bases, the J end by 2 bases, with 10 bases between. Germline assignment: CDR1 MNHEY and CDR2 SVGAGI. This CDR3 spans 14 amino acids. The CDR3 reads CASSYRGPPYEQYF. CDR3 in DNA: TGTGCCAGCAGTTACCGGGGTCCCCCCTACGAGCAGTACTTC.

The chain joins TRBV27 to TRBJ2-5; D is possibly TRBD1 (7 bases). Germline V gene data show CDR1 as MNHEY and CDR2 as SMNVEV (reference sequence). Trimming pared 0 bases from V and 5 bases from J, leaving 19 bases between. The CDR3 is 17 amino acids. The CDR3 nucleotides are TGTGCCAGCAGTTTATCTTTGAAGGCCAGGGGGGCCGAGACCCAGTACTTC. As protein: CASSLSLKARGAETQYF.

This clone was seen a few times. Distinct nucleotide sequences in the sample also encode this CDR3. The rearrangement links TRBV18 to TRBJ2-5; D perhaps matches TRBD2 (6 bases). V was pared by 6 bases and J by 2 bases, with 10 bases between. CDR1 and CDR2 (germline): KGHSH, LQKENI. The CDR3 totals 13 residues. The CDR3 here is CASSPGVQETQYF. The CDR3 DNA is TGTGCCAGCTCCCCGGGGGTGCAAGAGACCCAGTACTTC. The variable domain in full, with the rest retrieved from reference TRBV18 and TRBJ2-5, is NAGVMQNPRHLVRRRGQEARLRCSPMKGHSHVYWYRQLPEEGLKFMVYLQKENIIDESGMPKERFSAEFPKEGPSILRIQQVVRGDSAAYFCASSPGVQETQYFGPGTRLLVL.

The CDR3: CASSTNGGTGEKLFF. The CDR3 bases are TGTGCCAGTAGTACCAACGGGGGAACAGGTGAAAAACTGTTTTTT. The chain recombines TRBV19 with TRBJ1-4; D is perhaps TRBD1 (5 bases). The CDR3 consists of 15 residues. Trimming stripped 4 bases from V and 7 bases from J, with 16 bases between. From germline, CDR1 is LNHDA and CDR2 SQIVND (reference sequence).

The chain carries TRBV19 and TRBJ2-1; D is ambiguous. V shed 8 bases and J shed 6 bases, with 14 bases lying between them. CDR3 length: 13 residues. The germline V gene encodes CDR1 LNHDA and CDR2 SQIVND (reference sequence). The CDR3 here is CASQATGGNEQFF. The CDR3 DNA is TGTGCCAGTCAAGCGACGGGTGGCAATGAGCAGTTCTTC.

This chain links TRBV9 with TRBJ2-1; possible D gene TRBD2, 6 bases. Germline V gene data show CDR1 as SGDLS and CDR2 as YYNGEE. This CDR3 region has 17 residues. V shed 0 bases and J shed 0 bases, with 13 bases lying between them. CDR3 sequence (DNA): TGTGCCAGCAGCGTAGGTGGCGGGGTAAGCTCCTACAATGAGCAGTTCTTC. Its translation: CASSVGGGVSSYNEQFF.

This clone was found a few times. This same CDR3 is encoded by further DNA sequences in the sample. The chain recombines TRBV30 with TRBJ1-5, with D possibly being TRBD1 (5 bases). With 0 bases removed from V and 6 bases from J, the gap between germline ends came to 9 bases. Germline loops: CDR1 GTSNPN, CDR2 SVGIG (reference sequence). The CDR3 length is 13 residues. The CDR3 bases are TGTGCCTGGAGTGTCCAGGGCCGTCAGCCCCAGCATTTT. It encodes CAWSVQGRQPQHF.

J is TRBJ2-7 and V is TRBV6-4, with D possibly matching TRBD2 (7 bases). V lost 6 bases, J lost 2 bases, and 17 bases lay in between. The CDR3 has 15 amino acids. Germline V CDR1 and CDR2: MRHNA, SNTAGT. CDR3 sequence: CASRIEAGAAYEQYF. The DNA for the CDR3 is TGTGCCAGCAGGATAGAGGCGGGGGCCGCCTACGAGCAGTACTTC.